Listed below are T cell receptor beta chains from one sample, sequenced in a study of CD8+ T cells in alopecia areata. The protocol was immunoSEQ multiplex PCR, while the TCRdb copy is restricted to in-frame clones and leaves out a portion. The sample yields 200,000 to 250,000 clones, about 68% seen once. Sequencing was performed on CD4+ T cells sorted from blood, taken at week 0. These receptors originate from a human donor with alopecia areata. The CDR3 runs from the conserved cysteine through the conserved F or W. D genes are given only for firm matches. Only some rows state a clone size, as once, few, many or a class for expanded clones.

CASSLTQETQYF | TGTGCCAGCAGCCTAACCCAAGAGACCCAGTACTTC | few | TRBJ2-5 | TRBV9 | -
CAIRGSGPSYEQYF | TGTGCCATCAGGGGCTCGGGCCCCTCCTACGAGCAGTACTTC | - | TRBJ2-7 | TRBV10-3 | -
CASSQFGQVAEQYF | TGTGCCAGCAGCCAATTTGGGCAGGTCGCTGAGCAGTACTTC | - | TRBJ2-7 | TRBV16 | -
CASSLVDSYNEQFF | TGCGCCAGCAGCTTGGTGGACAGCTACAATGAGCAGTTCTTC | - | TRBJ2-1 | TRBV5-1 | -
CASSYSGLARPNEQFF | TGTGCCAGCAGTTACTCAGGGCTAGCCCGCCCGAATGAGCAGTTCTTC | - | TRBJ2-1 | TRBV6-5 | -
CSVLGGRGNTEAFF | TGCAGCGTTCTAGGGGGCAGGGGGAACACTGAAGCTTTCTTT | once | TRBJ1-1 | TRBV29-1 | TRBD1
CAWSHSSNEQYF | TGTGCCTGGAGCCACTCCAGTAACGAGCAGTACTTC | - | TRBJ2-7 | TRBV30 | -
CAWSPPWGLQETQYF | TGTGCCTGGAGTCCCCCTTGGGGGCTACAAGAGACCCAGTACTTC | - | TRBJ2-5 | TRBV30 | -
CASSRYQETQYF | TGTGCCAGCAGCCGGTACCAAGAGACCCAGTACTTC | - | TRBJ2-5 | TRBV13 | -
CASSQIPDRRNQPQHF | TGTGCCAGCAGCCAAATCCCGGACAGGCGCAATCAGCCCCAGCATTTT | few | TRBJ1-5 | TRBV7-8 | TRBD1
CASSHPGGARDTQYF | TGTGCCAGCAGCCACCCCGGGGGCGCAAGAGATACGCAGTATTTT | - | TRBJ2-3 | TRBV5-6 | -
CSGQVGDRAPQYF | TGCAGCGGTCAGGTCGGGGATCGGGCGCCGCAGTATTTT | few | TRBJ2-3 | TRBV29-1 | -
CASSLETGGISDTQYF | TGTGCCAGCAGCTTGGAGACAGGGGGCATTTCAGATACGCAGTATTTT | - | TRBJ2-3 | TRBV7-8 | TRBD1
CASSLEGGVYGYTF | TGCGCCAGCAGCTTGGAAGGGGGCGTCTATGGCTACACCTTC | - | TRBJ1-2 | TRBV5-1 | TRBD1
CASSERSRYQETQYF | TGTGCCAGCAGTGAAAGGTCAAGGTACCAAGAGACCCAGTACTTC | - | TRBJ2-5 | TRBV2 | -
CASSGQGSSYEQYF | TGTGCCAGCAGTGGGCAGGGGTCCTCCTACGAGCAGTACTTC | - | TRBJ2-7 | TRBV6-1 | -
CASSPLPGGSYNEQFF | TGCGCCAGCAGTCCACTCCCGGGGGGATCCTACAATGAGCAGTTCTTC | - | TRBJ2-1 | TRBV5-1 | TRBD2
CASSKEQGGTSEQYF | TGCGCCAGCAGCAAGGAACAGGGGGGGACATCAGAGCAGTACTTC | - | TRBJ2-7 | TRBV5-1 | -
CAWGHSGGYTF | TGTGCCTGGGGACATTCGGGCGGCTACACCTTC | - | TRBJ1-2 | TRBV30 | -
CASSVGVENSPLHF | TGTGCCAGCAGCGTAGGGGTCGAGAATTCACCCCTCCACTTT | - | TRBJ1-6 | TRBV9 | -
CASSYRTSGVVDTQYF | TGTGCCAGCAGTTACCGGACTAGCGGGGTAGTGGATACGCAGTATTTT | - | TRBJ2-3 | TRBV6-6 | TRBD2
CASSERAPTYNEQFF | TGTGCCAGCAGTGAGCGGGCACCAACCTACAATGAGCAGTTCTTC | once | TRBJ2-1 | TRBV2 | -
CASSFDRRYGYTF | TGTGCCAGCAGTTTTGACAGGCGCTATGGCTACACCTTC | - | TRBJ1-2 | TRBV27 | -
CASSPGTAEQYF | TGCGCCAGCAGCCCCGGGACAGCCGAGCAGTACTTC | - | TRBJ2-7 | TRBV5-1 | TRBD1
CAWSVISGGYTF | TGTGCCTGGAGTGTAATTTCAGGTGGCTACACCTTC | - | TRBJ1-2 | TRBV30 | -
CASSQETQYF | TGTGCCAGCAGCCAAGAGACCCAGTACTTC | - | TRBJ2-5 | TRBV7-9 | -
CASSAGLTNSPLHF | TGTGCCAGCAGCGCGGGACTGACTAATTCACCCCTCCACTTT | - | TRBJ1-6 | TRBV9 | -
CASSFRRQGAPLHF | TGTGCCAGCAGTTTTCGTCGGCAGGGAGCGCCCCTCCACTTT | - | TRBJ1-6 | TRBV27 | -
CASSQDMTGSIYGYTF | TGCGCCAGCAGCCAAGATATGACAGGGTCGATCTATGGCTACACCTTC | - | TRBJ1-2 | TRBV4-3 | TRBD1
CSAYREETQYF | TGCAGTGCTTACAGGGAAGAGACCCAGTACTTC | - | TRBJ2-5 | TRBV20-1 | -
CASSVNRNTEAFF | TGTGCCAGCAGCGTGAATCGGAACACTGAAGCTTTCTTT | - | TRBJ1-1 | TRBV9 | -
CASSAGGYGYTF | TGTGCCAGCAGCGCCGGGGGCTATGGCTACACCTTC | - | TRBJ1-2 | TRBV9 | -
CSTQQVSTDTQYF | TGCAGCACTCAACAGGTCAGCACAGATACGCAGTATTTT | - | TRBJ2-3 | TRBV29-1 | -
CSVEEMVAGGRNEQFF | TGCAGCGTTGAAGAGATGGTAGCGGGGGGCAGGAATGAGCAGTTCTTC | - | TRBJ2-1 | TRBV29-1 | TRBD2
CASSLRLAGGIEQFF | TGCGCCAGCAGCCTAAGACTAGCGGGGGGAATCGAGCAGTTCTTC | - | TRBJ2-1 | TRBV5-1 | TRBD2
CASSQNRGYTEAFF | TGCGCCAGCAGCCAAAACAGGGGGTACACTGAAGCTTTCTTT | - | TRBJ1-1 | TRBV4-1 | TRBD1
CASSQDPRSYGYTF | TGTGCCAGCAGCCAAGACCCCCGCAGCTATGGCTACACCTTC | once | TRBJ1-2 | TRBV4-2 | -
CASSFPLVISHNEQFF | TGTGCCAGCAGCTTCCCCCTTGTCATTAGCCACAATGAGCAGTTCTTC | - | TRBJ2-1 | TRBV5-6 | -
CSGRHQETQYF | TGCAGTGGTCGGCACCAAGAGACCCAGTACTTC | - | TRBJ2-5 | TRBV20-1 | -
CAWGSRGSPLHF | TGTGCCTGGGGGTCTCGCGGTTCACCCCTCCACTTT | - | TRBJ1-6 | TRBV30 | -
CASSLIPGAGETQYF | TGTGCCAGCAGCTTAATCCCGGGGGCGGGAGAGACCCAGTACTTC | - | TRBJ2-5 | TRBV7-2 | -
CSSRQGHSYNEQFF | TGCAGCTCACGACAGGGGCATTCCTACAATGAGCAGTTCTTC | - | TRBJ2-1 | TRBV29-1 | TRBD1
CASSPGTGGDSPLHF | TGTGCCAGCAGTCCAGGGACAGGAGGTGATTCACCCCTCCACTTT | - | TRBJ1-6 | TRBV27 | TRBD1
CASSQKVAYEQYF | TGTGCCAGCAGTCAAAAGGTGGCCTACGAGCAGTACTTC | - | TRBJ2-7 | TRBV13 | -
CASSQSPNTGGGWKTQYF | TGTGCCAGCAGCCAGAGCCCGAACACAGGGGGCGGGTGGAAGACCCAGTACTTC | - | TRBJ2-5 | TRBV27 | TRBD1
CASRPGLADNEQFF | TGCGCCAGCAGGCCGGGACTAGCGGACAATGAGCAGTTCTTC | few | TRBJ2-1 | TRBV5-1 | TRBD2
CSASRGDEQYF | TGCAGTGCCTCGCGGGGCGACGAGCAGTACTTC | - | TRBJ2-7 | TRBV20-1 | -
CAWSVGTGRFGTEAFF | TGTGCCTGGAGTGTCGGGACAGGGAGGTTTGGAACTGAAGCTTTCTTT | - | TRBJ1-1 | TRBV30 | TRBD1
CASSGQGYEQYF | TGCGCCAGCAGCGGACAGGGGTACGAGCAGTACTTC | - | TRBJ2-7 | TRBV5-1 | TRBD1
CASSPVGQSFTEAFF | TGTGCCAGCAGCCCGGTGGGCCAGTCGTTTACTGAAGCTTTCTTT | few | TRBJ1-1 | TRBV7-2 | -
CASSLSERGWHEQYF | TGTGCCAGCAGCTTGAGCGAGCGGGGTTGGCACGAGCAGTACTTC | - | TRBJ2-7 | TRBV5-4 | TRBD2
CATSRSDFYNEQFF | TGTGCCACCAGCAGATCGGACTTTTACAATGAGCAGTTCTTC | - | TRBJ2-1 | TRBV15 | -
CASSEGTDQETQYF | TGTGCCAGCAGCGAGGGGACAGACCAAGAGACCCAGTACTTC | - | TRBJ2-5 | TRBV9 | TRBD1